This is a list of T cell receptor beta chains from one sample in a study of shared clonotypes between healthy human individuals. Assay: immunoSEQ multiplex PCR; the TCRdb copy retains only in-frame clones and omits some. The sample shows hundreds of thousands of clones, approximately 96% of them seen only once. Specimen: naive CD8+ T cells sorted from blood. These receptors originate from a woman aged 30 to 39 in good health. Each CDR3 is given with its conserved first and last residue. Each record gives: D gene, J gene, clone size, V gene, CDR3 DNA, CDR3 protein. A D gene is named only where the DNA matches it firmly. Only some rows state a clone size, as once, few, many or a class for expanded clones.

NA TRBJ2-7 NA TRBV4-1 TGCGCCAGCAGCCAAGAGACAGGCCTCGGGGAGCAGTACTTC CASSQETGLGEQYF
TRBD1 TRBJ2-7 NA TRBV2 TGTGCCAGCAGAGACCCCGGGACAGGGCTCTACGAGCAGTACTTC CASRDPGTGLYEQYF
TRBD1 TRBJ2-2 NA TRBV15 TGTGCCACCAGCAGAGATATGACAGGGTACACCGGGGAGCTGTTTTTT CATSRDMTGYTGELFF
NA TRBJ1-1 NA TRBV30 TGTGCCTGGAGTGTACAGAAGGAGGGTGGCACTGAAGCTTTCTTT CAWSVQKEGGTEAFF
TRBD1 TRBJ2-1 NA TRBV27 TGTGCCAGCAGTTCTCAGGGGGCTTCAATCAATGAGCAGTTCTTC CASSSQGASINEQFF
NA TRBJ1-4 NA TRBV27 TGTGCCAGCAGTTTATCCAGGGCGGCAACTAATGAAAAACTGTTTTTT CASSLSRAATNEKLFF
NA TRBJ2-7 NA TRBV19 TGTGCCAGTAGTACTCTAGCCCTCAGCTCCTACGAGCAGTACTTC CASSTLALSSYEQYF
NA TRBJ1-2 NA TRBV30 TGTGCCTGGAGTGTAACTTATTCCTACACCTTC CAWSVTYSYTF
TRBD2 TRBJ2-3 once TRBV5-6 TGTGCCAGCAGCCACTACAGTATAGCGGGGTTCACAGATACGCAGTATTTT CASSHYSIAGFTDTQYF
NA TRBJ1-1 NA TRBV2 TGTGCCAGCAGAAGACAGGTTACTGAAGCTTTCTTT CASRRQVTEAFF
NA TRBJ2-7 NA TRBV19 TGTGCCAGTAGTACCCCCAGGCGGGAAGGATCTTACGAGCAGTACTTC CASSTPRREGSYEQYF
NA TRBJ1-2 once TRBV28 TGTGCCAGCAGTGATACAGTTCATTATGGCTACACCTTC CASSDTVHYGYTF
NA TRBJ2-1 NA TRBV5-1 TGCGCCAGCAGCTCCTTCAATGAGCAGTTCTTC CASSSFNEQFF
NA TRBJ2-7 NA TRBV7-9 TGTGCCAGCAGCGTGGGACACTACGAGCAGTACTTC CASSVGHYEQYF
NA TRBJ2-7 NA TRBV5-5 TGTGCCAGCAGCCCTGAACGAAATCTCTACGAGCAGTACTTC CASSPERNLYEQYF
NA TRBJ1-5 NA TRBV27 TGTGCCAGCTCTGAGGGCAGCCCAATGGACCCCCAGCATTTT CASSEGSPMDPQHF
TRBD2 TRBJ2-1 NA TRBV29-1 TGCAGCGTTATCGTCCCGGGACTAGCGGAAAGCTCCTACAATGAGCAGTTCTTC CSVIVPGLAESSYNEQFF
NA TRBJ2-3 NA TRBV27 TGTGCCAGCTTCCCTGCAGCGCGCACAGATACGCAGTATTTT CASFPAARTDTQYF
NA TRBJ1-2 NA TRBV29-1 TGCAGCGTTGATGGGTGGACAGAGCACTACTATGGCTACACCTTC CSVDGWTEHYYGYTF
TRBD1 TRBJ1-2 once TRBV7-9 TGTGCCAGCAGCCAAGACAGGGGACAAGGCTACACCTTC CASSQDRGQGYTF
TRBD1 TRBJ2-2 NA TRBV19 TGTGCCAGTAGTAGGGGGACAGTTACCGGGGAGCTGTTTTTT CASSRGTVTGELFF
TRBD2 TRBJ2-7 NA TRBV4-1 TGCGCCAGCAGCCAGGGACTAGAGTACGAGCAGTACTTC CASSQGLEYEQYF
NA TRBJ2-1 NA TRBV7-2 TGTGCCCGTGATGAAACCCGGGACCCCCGTTTGAATGAGCAGTTCTTC CARDETRDPRLNEQFF
TRBD2 TRBJ2-1 NA TRBV7-9 TGTGCCAGCAGCCAGTGGACCGGGACTAGCGGGAATAATGAGCAGTTCTTC CASSQWTGTSGNNEQFF
NA TRBJ2-3 NA TRBV28 TGTGCCAGCAGTTTTAGAGGGGGAAGCACAGATACGCAGTATTTT CASSFRGGSTDTQYF
TRBD2 TRBJ2-7 few TRBV27 TGTGCCAGCGGGACTAGTCACGAGCAGTACTTC CASGTSHEQYF
NA TRBJ2-3 NA TRBV29-1 TGCAGCGTTGATCCGCGGGGCCCCACAGATACGCAGTATTTT CSVDPRGPTDTQYF
TRBD2 TRBJ2-7 NA TRBV4-1 TGCGCCAGCAGCCACTTTACTAGCGGGGCCACCTACGAGCAGTACTTC CASSHFTSGATYEQYF
NA TRBJ1-4 NA TRBV13 TGTGCCAGCAGGACTGAGGGCCCTAATGAAAAACTGTTTTTT CASRTEGPNEKLFF
TRBD2 TRBJ2-1 NA TRBV2 TGTGCCAGCCCTCCCCCGCGGGGGAGAAACAATGAGCAGTTCTTC CASPPPRGRNNEQFF
NA TRBJ2-7 NA TRBV7-9 TGTGCCAGCAGTTCCTCGGGGAGCTCCTACGAGCAGTACTTC CASSSSGSSYEQYF
TRBD1 TRBJ2-7 NA TRBV5-8 TGTGCCAGCAGCCGTCCCCTTAGGACAGGGGGGATCGAGCAGTACTTC CASSRPLRTGGIEQYF
NA TRBJ1-1 NA TRBV28 TGTGCCAGCAGTTTTTCTCCCGGGCGTTCAATGAACACTGAAGCTTTCTTT CASSFSPGRSMNTEAFF
NA TRBJ1-2 NA TRBV11-2 TGTGCCAGCAGCTTAGCCGGCGGGTTAAACCTCCTTTCTAACTATGGCTACACCTTC CASSLAGGLNLLSNYGYTF
NA TRBJ2-5 NA TRBV27 TGTGCCAGCAGCAGGGTAGGGGCACAAGAGACCCAGTACTTC CASSRVGAQETQYF
NA TRBJ1-1 NA TRBV7-9 TGTGCCAGCAGCTTTGATCGGAGCACTGAAGCTTTCTTT CASSFDRSTEAFF
TRBD1 TRBJ2-7 NA TRBV6-6 TGTGCCAGCAGTGACCGGGACAGGGGCTCCTACGAGCAGTACTTC CASSDRDRGSYEQYF
NA TRBJ2-7 NA TRBV7-9 TGTGCCAGCAGCTTAGCTGGGGGCTACTACGAGCAGTACTTC CASSLAGGYYEQYF
TRBD2 TRBJ2-4 NA TRBV29-1 TGCAGCGTACTAGCGGGAGCGGCCAAAAACATTCAGTACTTC CSVLAGAAKNIQYF
NA TRBJ2-7 NA TRBV5-1 TGCGCCAGCAGCTTGGTAGCGGAAAGTTACGAGCAGTACTTC CASSLVAESYEQYF
TRBD1 TRBJ1-2 NA TRBV9 TGTGCCAGCAGCGTAGGAGGGGGCGACGGCTACACCTTC CASSVGGGDGYTF
TRBD2 TRBJ2-2 NA TRBV29-1 TGCAGCGTTGAAGATCGGAGCGGGGGAGGGCGGACCGGGGAGCTGTTTTTT CSVEDRSGGGRTGELFF
TRBD1 TRBJ1-1 NA TRBV5-1 TGCGCCAGCAGCTCGGACAGGGAGATGAACACTGAAGCTTTCTTT CASSSDREMNTEAFF
NA TRBJ1-6 NA TRBV25-1 TGTGCCAGCAGTGATCAGGGAGGTTCACCCCTCCACTTT CASSDQGGSPLHF
TRBD2 TRBJ2-7 NA TRBV5-1 TGCGCCAGCAGCTTGGAGGCGGGAGGGGAGCAGTACTTC CASSLEAGGEQYF
NA TRBJ1-2 NA TRBV4-2 TGTGCCAGCAGCCCCCGATATATGTCCCCGGGCGGCTATGGCTACACCTTC CASSPRYMSPGGYGYTF
TRBD2 TRBJ2-7 NA TRBV28 TGTGCCAGCAGTTTATATGGGACTAGCGGTATCTACGAGCAGTACTTC CASSLYGTSGIYEQYF
TRBD1 TRBJ2-7 NA TRBV27 TGTGCCACCACTCCCGGGACAGGGGGCGAGCAGTACTTC CATTPGTGGEQYF
TRBD1 TRBJ2-2 NA TRBV9 TGTGCCAGCAGCGTAGCTACAGGGGGTGTATCGGAGCTGTTTTTT CASSVATGGVSELFF
NA TRBJ1-2 few TRBV10-2 TGCGCCAGCAGGTTGGACTATGGCTACACCTTC CASRLDYGYTF
TRBD2 TRBJ2-2 NA TRBV19 TGTGCCAGTAGTAACCCGGGAGGGTATCCCCCCGGGGAGCTGTTTTTT CASSNPGGYPPGELFF
NA TRBJ1-1 NA TRBV27 TGTGCCAGCAGTTTACTGGGGACGGGGAATACTGAAGCTTTCTTT CASSLLGTGNTEAFF
NA TRBJ1-1 few TRBV25-1 TGTGCCAGTTCCTTCAACACTGAAGCTTTCTTT CASSFNTEAFF
TRBD2 TRBJ2-7 NA TRBV5-1 TGCGCCAGCAGGCCTATAGCGGGGAACTACGAGCAGTACTTC CASRPIAGNYEQYF
NA TRBJ1-1 few TRBV4-1 TGCGCCAGCAGCCAGATGACAGCTTCGGAAGCTTTCTTT CASSQMTASEAFF